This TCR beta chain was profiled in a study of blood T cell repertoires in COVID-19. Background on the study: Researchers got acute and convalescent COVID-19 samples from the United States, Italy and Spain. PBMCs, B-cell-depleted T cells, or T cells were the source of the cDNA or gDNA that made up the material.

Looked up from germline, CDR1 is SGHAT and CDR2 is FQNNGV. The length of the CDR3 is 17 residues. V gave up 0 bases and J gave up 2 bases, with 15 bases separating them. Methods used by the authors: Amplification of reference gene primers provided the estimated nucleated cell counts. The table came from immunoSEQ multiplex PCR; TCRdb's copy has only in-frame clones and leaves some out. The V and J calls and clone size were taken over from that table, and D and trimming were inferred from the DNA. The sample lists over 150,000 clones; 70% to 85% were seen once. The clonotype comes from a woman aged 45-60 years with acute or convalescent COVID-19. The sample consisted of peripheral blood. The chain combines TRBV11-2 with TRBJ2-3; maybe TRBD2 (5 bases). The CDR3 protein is CASSLDPSGYYTDTQYF. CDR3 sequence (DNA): TGTGCCAGCAGCTTAGATCCTTCGGGGTACTACACAGATACGCAGTATTTT. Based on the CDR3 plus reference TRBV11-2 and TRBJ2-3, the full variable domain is EAGVAQSPRYKIIEKRQSVAFWCNPISGHATLYWYQQILGQGPKLLIQFQNNGVVDDSQLPKDRFSAERLKGVDSTLKIQPAKLEDSAVYLCASSLDPSGYYTDTQYFGPGTRLTVL.